Listed below are T cell receptor beta chains from one sample, sequenced in a study of PD-1 blockade in classical Hodgkin lymphoma. The assay was immunoSEQ multiplex PCR, and TCRdb's table has in-frame clones only and misses some. The table shows 55,000 to 65,000 clones, with 80% to 90% occurring only once. The sequencing here drew on peripheral blood mononuclear cells (PBMCs), taken at baseline. These receptor sequences come from a human donor with classical Hodgkin lymphoma. The CDR3 runs from the conserved cysteine through the conserved F or W. D genes are given only for firm matches. Size is stated for part of the rows, as once, few or many counts, or as a class when the clone is expanded.

j_call	d_call	clone_size	v_call	cdr3_nt	cdr3_aa
TRBJ2-1	.	.	TRBV6-5	TGTGCCAGCAGTTACACCGATGGTTCCTACAATGAGCAGTTCTTC	CASSYTDGSYNEQFF
TRBJ2-3	.	.	TRBV14	TGTGCCAGCAGCCAAGCTCGGATGGGATCAGATACGCAGTATTTT	CASSQARMGSDTQYF
TRBJ2-5	TRBD1	.	TRBV2	TGTGCCAGCAGTGGACAGGGGGCGGCCCAGTACTTC	CASSGQGAAQYF
TRBJ2-5	.	.	TRBV5-4	TGTGCCAGCAGCGCCGGGCGGACACTACAAGAGACCCAGTACTTC	CASSAGRTLQETQYF
TRBJ2-2	TRBD2	.	TRBV6-5	TGTGCCAGCAGTACGATGGGACTAGCCACCGGGGAGCTGTTTTTT	CASSTMGLATGELFF
TRBJ2-7	.	.	TRBV6-5	TGTGCCAGCAGTGAAGTTGAGTCGCGGCAGTACTTC	CASSEVESRQYF
TRBJ2-7	.	.	TRBV4-1	TGCGCCAGCTCGATGGTGGCAGGCGGAGACGAGCAGTACTTC	CASSMVAGGDEQYF
TRBJ1-1	.	.	TRBV5-4	TGTGCCAGCAGCTTGGAAGGTGGGGGACTCACTGAAGCTTTCTTT	CASSLEGGGLTEAFF
TRBJ2-1	.	.	TRBV25-1	TGTGCCAGCAGTTCGGTCCAAACGACTTACAATGAGCAGTTCTTC	CASSSVQTTYNEQFF
TRBJ1-2	.	.	TRBV20-1	TGCAGTGCTGAGAGTGGTGGCTACACCTTC	CSAESGGYTF
TRBJ1-2	.	.	TRBV4-1	TGCGCCAGCAGCGGGAAATTCAAGGGATACACCTTC	CASSGKFKGYTF
TRBJ1-6	TRBD1	.	TRBV30	TGTGCCTGGAGTGGGGACAGGGTACGTTCACCCCTCCACTTT	CAWSGDRVRSPLHF
TRBJ1-1	.	.	TRBV19	TGTGCCAGTATACCCCATGATTCGAACACTGAAGCTTTCTTT	CASIPHDSNTEAFF
TRBJ1-2	.	few	TRBV19	TGTGCCAGTAGGACGCCTAACTATGGCTACACCTTC	CASRTPNYGYTF
TRBJ1-5	.	.	TRBV18	TGTGCCAGCTCACCTAAGGGTGATCAGCCCCAGCATTTT	CASSPKGDQPQHF
TRBJ1-1	.	.	TRBV5-5	TGTGCCAGCAGCTTGAGTCCGGGGGACACTGAAGCTTTCTTT	CASSLSPGDTEAFF
TRBJ2-1	.	.	TRBV19	TGTGCCAGTAGTATACGTGGGGGACCCTACAATGAGCAGTTCTTC	CASSIRGGPYNEQFF